This T cell receptor beta chain appears in the sequencing data of a study of T cell responses to AZD1222 COVID-19 vaccine. The CDR3 totals 15 residues. Per germline, CDR1 SNHLY and CDR2 FYNNEI. Trimming removed 4 bases from V and 0 bases from J, with 7 bases in between. Regarding the study as a whole: It was only after the peak T cell response that any repertoires were sampled.

Points on this clone: Its antigen is still unknown.

Generated by immunoSEQ multiplex PCR, the TCRdb table keeps only in-frame clones and is missing some. The data hold tens of thousands of clones, with just under 90% observed a single time. The source material was peripheral blood, sampled on day 0 of AZD1222 vaccination. The chain couples TRBV2 to TRBJ2-6; unclear D gene. The sequence was collected from an adult in good health. This CDR3 reads CASSARSSGANVLTF. The CDR3 DNA reads TGTGCCAGCAGTGCCAGGAGCTCTGGGGCCAACGTCCTGACTTTC. Complete variable domain (other parts from reference TRBV2 and TRBJ2-6): EPEVTQTPSHQVTQMGQEVILRCVPISNHLYFYWYRQILGQKVEFLVSFYNNEISEKSEIFDDQFSVERPDGSNFTLKIRSTKLEDSAMYFCASSARSSGANVLTFGAGSRLTVL.